This T cell receptor (beta chain) was recovered during a study of control samples from healthy donors and cancer patients. The CDR3 runs to 14 residues. Germline loops: CDR1 KGHSH, CDR2 LQKENI. Between the trimmed V and J ends, which lost 3 bases and 6 bases, there was a span of 12 bases. Profiled with immunoSEQ multiplex PCR; TCRdb holds only in-frame clones, not every one. This sample carries 60,000 to 95,000 clones, under 90% of them seen once, and the ten largest clones take approximately 9.8%. This chain joins TRBV18 and TRBJ2-1; tentative D call: TRBD1 (5 bases). Sequencing used PBMCs. This sequence originates from a woman aged 50 to 60 with colorectal cancer. The CDR3 spells CASSPGRASNEQFF. In DNA, the CDR3 is TGTGCCAGCTCACCGGGCAGGGCCTCCAATGAGCAGTTCTTC. Variable domain in full (rest from reference TRBV18 and TRBJ2-1): NAGVMQNPRHLVRRRGQEARLRCSPMKGHSHVYWYRQLPEEGLKFMVYLQKENIIDESGMPKERFSAEFPKEGPSILRIQQVVRGDSAAYFCASSPGRASNEQFFGPGTRLTVL.